This T cell receptor beta chain was captured in a study of blood T cells in healthy people across ages. This clonotype was seen more than once but under ten times. Through a sample-barcoded 5' primer and a J-beta primer mix, a second PCR was run for roughly 6 to 12 cycles. Every individual sample yielded 2.5 million or more paired-end reads (each containing CDR3). MiXCR, run by TCRdb on the 5' RACE reads, gives a single entry per CDR3 protein. Of about 780,000 distinct CDR3 sequences listed, approximately 24% are singletons. Germline CDR1 and CDR2: SGHDT and YYEEEE. Between the trimmed V and J ends, which lost 7 bases and 2 bases, there was a span of 10 bases. The CDR3 consists of 14 residues. The sample also formed part of further work on T cells of mothers and their children. This second study notes: Whatever RNA was extracted went entirely into cDNA synthesis, at roughly 1.5 ug per 15 ul.

The sequencing input was blood. The gene calls are TRBV5-6 and TRBJ2-6; D may be TRBD1 (5 bases). The sequence came from a boy aged 10-17 years in good health. The CDR3 DNA sequence: TGTGCCAGCGATACCAGGGCTGGGGCCAACGTCCTGACTTTC. This encodes CASDTRAGANVLTF. Supplemented by reference TRBV5-6 and TRBJ2-6, the full variable domain reads DAGVTQSPTHLIKTRGQQVTLRCSPKSGHDTVSWYQQALGQGPQFIFQYYEEEERQRGNFPDRFSGHQFPNYSSELNVNALLLGDSALYLCASDTRAGANVLTFGAGSRLTVL.